These 24 T cell receptor beta chains share one sample of origin, sequenced in a study of cytomegalovirus exposure and HLA in healthy donors. The study ran its PCR with 60 Vbeta and 13 Jbeta primers. This table comes from immunoSEQ multiplex PCR, and its TCRdb copy is limited to in-frame clones, with some not included. The sample contains 160,000 or so clones, roughly 85% of which appear only once. The sample consisted of PBMCs. The receptors here all came from a man aged 18 to 35 in good health and CMV-seropositive.

The V and J genes are TRBV10-3 and TRBJ1-2, with no clear D. The CDR3 consists of 13 residues. The germline V gene has CDR1 ENHRY and CDR2 SYGVKD. The ends were cut back, 2 bases at V and 1 base at J, with 5 bases in the middle. The CDR3 nucleotides read TGTGCCATCAGTGAGACGGGTAACTATGGCTACACCTTC. Its protein is CAISETGNYGYTF.

The J gene is TRBJ2-1, the V gene TRBV28; TRBD1 agrees at 7 bases. The CDR3 is 14 residues long. Trimming cost V 8 bases and J 3 bases; bases outside gene matches: 7. CDR1 is MDHEN and CDR2 is SYDVKM in the germline V gene. The CDR3 nucleotides are TGTGCCAGCTGTTCAGGGGGAATCTACAATGAGCAGTTCTTC. Translated: CASCSGGIYNEQFF. Full variable domain (rest looked up from reference TRBV28 and TRBJ2-1): DVKVTQSSRYLVKRTGEKVFLECVQDMDHENMFWYRQDPGLGLRLIYFSYDVKMKEKGDIPEGYSVSREKKERFSLILESASTNQTSMYLCASCSGGIYNEQFFGPGTRLTVL.

This chain joins TRBV5-8 and TRBJ2-5; a possible D gene is TRBD2 (6 bases). The DNA end is a closer match to TRBJ2-7, so the J assignment may be wrong. In germline, CDR1 is SGHTS, CDR2 YDEGEE. The CDR3 consists of 16 residues. This CDR3 is CASSFLRAGSSYEQYF. In nucleotides, the CDR3 is TGTGCCAGCAGCTTCCTTAGGGCGGGGAGCTCCTACGAGCAGTACTTC.

V usage is TRBV4-1 and J usage is TRBJ2-7; TRBD1 agrees at 10 bases. Unmatched junction bases numbered 6, after V lost 2 bases and J lost 2 bases. This CDR3 has 16 residues. Germline V gives CDR1 MGHRA, CDR2 YSYEKL. The CDR3 is CASSQQSGTGAYEQYF. The DNA for the CDR3 is TGCGCCAGCAGCCAACAGTCAGGGACAGGGGCCTACGAGCAGTACTTC.

The chain recombines TRBV6-6 with TRBJ2-1, with D possibly TRBD1 on 6 matching bases. The CDR3 length is 13 residues. V was cut by 7 bases and J by 3 bases, with 10 bases left in between. Germline CDR1 reads MNHNY; CDR2 reads SVGAGI (reference sequence). The CDR3 sequence is CASTMDSYNEQFF. The DNA for the CDR3 is TGTGCCAGCACCATGGACAGCTACAATGAGCAGTTCTTC.

This clone was detected only a few times. J is TRBJ2-5 and V is TRBV21-1; TRBD1, as called in the table, went unchecked against the DNA. TRBV21-1 represents a pseudogene. CDR3 length: 16 amino acids. CDR3 residues: CASSKIGTGGDETQYF. Written as DNA, the CDR3 is TGTGCCAGCAGCAAAATAGGGACAGGGGGGGACGAGACCCAGTACTTC.

The chain carries TRBV4-3 and TRBJ1-5; D remains unclear. The germline gives CDR1 LGHNA, CDR2 YSLEER. This CDR3 comprises 15 residues. The ends were cut back, 0 bases at V and 3 bases at J, with 9 bases in the middle. CDR3 in DNA: TGCGCCAGCAGCCAAGATCCGGGGTACAATCAGCCCCAGCATTTT. It codes for CASSQDPGYNQPQHF.

The rearrangement links TRBV6-5 to TRBJ1-2; TRBD1 matches at 8 bases. The germline V gene encodes CDR1 MNHEY and CDR2 SVGAGI. The CDR3 is 12 residues long. Trimming removed 2 bases from V and 13 bases from J; junction bases left unmatched: 6. The CDR3 region is CASSYRTGGPTF. The CDR3 region has the DNA TGTGCCAGCAGTTACCGAACAGGGGGACCCACCTTC.

V and J are TRBV6-1 and TRBJ2-6, with D maybe TRBD2 (5 bases). V lost 4 bases and J 0 bases, leaving 13 bases between the germline ends. This CDR3 region has 17 residues. The germline gives CDR1 MNHNS, CDR2 SASEGT. CDR3 nucleotide sequence: TGTGCCAGCAGTGTTGCCCCCGGACTCTCTGGGGCCAACGTCCTGACTTTC. Translation: CASSVAPGLSGANVLTF.

The rearrangement uses TRBV4-2 and TRBJ1-2, with D tentatively TRBD1 (5 bases). Germline V gene data show CDR1 as LGHNA and CDR2 as YNFKEQ. Trimming took 0 bases from V and 8 from J, leaving 16 bases between them. This CDR3 is 15 amino acids long. The CDR3 reads CASSQEGPARAGYTF. The CDR3 DNA is TGTGCCAGCAGCCAAGAGGGCCCGGCCAGGGCGGGCTACACCTTC.

The chain links TRBV28 to TRBJ1-1, with 9 bases lining up with TRBD1. This CDR3 comprises 17 residues. The ends lost 4 bases at V and 3 bases at J; junction bases unmatched: 12. The germline V gene encodes CDR1 MDHEN and CDR2 SYDVKM. The CDR3 DNA follows: TGTGCCAGCAGTTATAATTATGAGACAGGGGGAGACACTGAAGCTTTCTTT. The encoded protein is CASSYNYETGGDTEAFF.

The V and J genes are TRBV7-2 and TRBJ1-1, with D maybe TRBD1 (5 bases). Trimming pared 4 bases from V and 3 bases from J, leaving 12 bases between. This CDR3 has 14 amino acids. CDR1 is SGHTA, CDR2 FQGNSA, per germline. In DNA, the CDR3 is TGTGCCAGCAGCTCGATAAGGGGTTACACTGAAGCTTTCTTT. It codes for CASSSIRGYTEAFF.

The CDR3 nucleotides are TGTGCCAGCAGCGTAGGGCCCGGGAGGATAAATGAGCAGTTCTTC. Translation: CASSVGPGRINEQFF. The V and J genes are TRBV9 and TRBJ2-1; 7 bases are a match to TRBD2. The CDR3 length is 15 residues. The J segment lost 7 bases and the V segment lost 0 bases, leaving 7 bases of the junction unmatched. Germline CDR1 reads SGDLS; CDR2 reads YYNGEE.

The chain links TRBV5-1 to TRBJ2-7, with a possible D match to TRBD2 (6 bases). Trimming pared 1 base from V and 1 base from J, leaving 9 bases between. The CDR3 runs to 14 residues. Germline values: CDR1 SGHRS, CDR2 YFSETQ. DNA of the CDR3: TGCGCCAGCAGCTTGTCCGGGGGATCCTACGAGCAGTACTTC. Residues: CASSLSGGSYEQYF.

In this sample, this clone turned up once. In DNA form, the CDR3 reads TGTGCCAGCTCACGCACAGGGGTTCAAGAGACCCAGTACTTC. Translating it yields CASSRTGVQETQYF. The chain recombines TRBV18 with TRBJ2-5; 7 bases are a match to TRBD1. This CDR3 spans 14 amino acids. The ends lost 4 bases at V and 2 bases at J; junction bases unmatched: 4. CDR1 KGHSH and CDR2 LQKENI come from the germline V gene.

The table lists this clone with a count of one. The chain uses TRBV9 and TRBJ1-3, with TRBD1 matching 7 bases. Germline lookup yields CDR1 SGDLS and CDR2 YYNGEE. This CDR3 has 15 amino acids. V gave up 3 bases and J gave up 1 base; unmatched junction bases: 4. The CDR3 sequence: CASSAGTASGNTIYF. CDR3 sequence (DNA): TGTGCCAGCAGCGCCGGGACAGCTTCTGGAAACACCATATATTTT.

The rearrangement uses TRBV4-1 and TRBJ1-2; TRBD1 matches at 10 bases. Germline CDR1 is MGHRA and CDR2 is YSYEKL. Trimming removed 3 bases from V and 3 bases from J; junction bases left unmatched: 4. The CDR3 is made up of 15 amino acids. CDR3 in DNA: TGCGCCAGCAGCCACGACAGGGGGCTGGACTATGGCTACACCTTC. Its protein is CASSHDRGLDYGYTF.

The chain links TRBV30 to TRBJ2-1; tentatively, D is TRBD1 (5 bases). This CDR3 contains 16 residues. Germline CDR1 and CDR2: GTSNPN and SVGIG (reference sequence). Between the trimmed V and J ends, which lost 1 base and 7 bases, there was a span of 20 bases. The CDR3 reads CAWSGFIDSFINEQFF. CDR3 DNA sequence: TGTGCCTGGAGTGGCTTCATCGACAGTTTCATTAATGAGCAGTTCTTC.

V and J are TRBV12-5 and TRBJ2-3; D might be TRBD1 (7 bases). Trimming removed 3 bases at V and 7 bases at J, with 11 bases between. CDR1 is LGHNT, CDR2 FRNRAP, per germline. This CDR3 comprises 13 residues. The CDR3 DNA reads TGTGCTAGTGGTTTAGCAGGGGGGCATACGCAGTATTTT. Amino acids: CASGLAGGHTQYF. Drawing the rest from reference TRBV12-5 and TRBJ2-3, the complete variable domain is DARVTQTPRHKVTEMGQEVTMRCQPILGHNTVFWYRQTMMQGLELLAYFRNRAPLDDSGMPKDRFSAEMPDATLATLKIQPSEPRDSAVYFCASGLAGGHTQYFGPGTRLTVL.

This chain uses TRBV10-3 with TRBJ1-1, with a possible D match to TRBD1 (6 bases). The germline V gene encodes CDR1 ENHRY and CDR2 SYGVKD. The CDR3 length is 15 residues. V dropped 3 bases and J dropped 7 bases, with 18 bases sitting between them. The CDR3 bases are TGTGCCATCAGTGACCCCACCCGAGGGGGGGATGAAGCTTTCTTT. Its protein product is CAISDPTRGGDEAFF.

A word on this clone: As the CDR3 is not closed by the conserved phenylalanine or tryptophan, this likely results from a read error. J is TRBJ1-6 and V is TRBV6-1, with D possibly being TRBD1 (6 bases). V shed 6 bases and J shed 14 bases, with 17 bases lying between them. Germline values: CDR1 MNHNS, CDR2 SASEGT. CDR3 length: 13 residues. This CDR3 is CASRDYRDTTLHL. In DNA form, the CDR3 reads TGTGCCAGCAGGGATTACCGGGACACCACCCTCCACCTT.

This clone was recorded a few times. The sample has other DNA sequences that encode this CDR3 too. The rearrangement joins TRBV7-9 to TRBJ1-1; no clear D gene. With 5 bases removed from V and 0 bases from J, the gap between germline ends came to 7 bases. The CDR3 runs to 13 residues. Germline V gene data show CDR1 as SEHNR and CDR2 as FQNEAQ (reference sequence). Here the CDR3 reads CASSAGLNTEAFF. The DNA for the CDR3 is TGTGCCAGCAGCGCGGGCTTGAACACTGAAGCTTTCTTT.

The V call is TRBV28, the J call TRBJ1-1; 7 bases are a match to TRBD1. The CDR3 contains 14 residues. The V segment lost 5 bases and the J segment 1 base; nucleotides outside the gene matches: 4. Germline V lookup: CDR1 MDHEN, CDR2 SYDVKM. CDR3 in amino acids: CASSTGQANTEAFF. Written as DNA, the CDR3 is TGTGCCAGCAGTACAGGACAGGCGAACACTGAAGCTTTCTTT.

The CDR3 is CASSLGASGRAYEQFF. The CDR3, as DNA: TGTGCCAGCAGCTTAGGGGCTAGCGGGAGGGCCTATGAGCAGTTCTTC. The rearrangement joins TRBV11-2 to TRBJ2-1; the match to TRBD2 covers 12 bases. This CDR3 spans 16 amino acids. Germline CDR1 is SGHAT and CDR2 is FQNNGV. Trimming took 1 base from V and 8 from J; bases not matched to a gene: 6.